This entry is about one T cell receptor (beta chain). The antigen remains undetermined. Sequenced by immunoSEQ multiplex PCR; TCRdb stores in-frame clones only, minus some. The sample yields approximately 28,000 clones, approximately 70% seen once. The data were obtained in a study of vaccination effects on CD4 cells after COVID-19. Findings and caveats of the study: The vaccine-induced clones of healthy vaccinees included only 1 of 255 that cross-reacted with common cold coronaviruses.

After expansion with viral peptide pools in the ViraFEST assay, antigen-specific CD4+ T cells were sequenced. Culture lasted 10 days before CD4+ T cell isolation. Either the mRNA-1273 or the BNT162b2 vaccine was given to participants as two doses. The CDR3 length is 11 residues. Deletions cut 6 bases from V and 10 bases from J, with 13 bases between. Looked up from germline, CDR1 is DFQATT and CDR2 is SNEGSKA (reference sequence). The clonotype originates from a human donor who received a COVID-19 vaccine. The V call is TRBV20-1, the J call TRBJ2-1, with D possibly matching TRBD2 (6 bases). This specimen consisted of CD4+ T cells from PBMCs cultured with HCoV-229E spike peptides, obtained after COVID-19 vaccination. The CDR3 region has the DNA TGCAGTGCCCCGTTAGCGGCGGAGCAGTTCTTC. This translates into CSAPLAAEQFF.